One sample yielded the 16 T cell receptor beta chains listed below, sequenced in a study of blood T cells in healthy people across ages. Then a second PCR, running roughly 7 to 11 cycles, was carried out with a sample-barcoded 5' primer and a J-beta primer mix. Each CDR3 protein is one row after TCRdb ran MiXCR on the 5' RACE reads. Counted here are 1.5 million to 2 million distinct CDR3 sequences, roughly 49% occurring once; the ten biggest clones make up 2.1%. Sequenced sample: blood. These receptors originate from a woman in her thirties or forties in good health.

The V and J genes are TRBV12-3 or TRBV12-4 and TRBJ2-1; 10 nucleotides line up with TRBD2. The CDR3 has 16 amino acids. Trimming removed 1 base from V and 5 bases from J; junction bases left unmatched: 5. CDR3: CASSLGGLAPDNEQFF. CDR3 DNA: TGTGCCAGCAGTTTAGGGGGACTAGCGCCGGACAATGAGCAGTTCTTC.

The V gene is TRBV3-1, the J gene TRBJ2-4; the D is unclear. The J call may be faulty, since TRBJ2-5 better matches the DNA end. CDR1 is LGHDT and CDR2 is YNNKEL in the germline V gene (reference sequence). There are 15 residues in the CDR3. CDR3 DNA: TGTGCCAGCAGCCAAACACTGCAGGTACAAGAGACCCAGTACTTC. It yields the protein CASSQTLQVQETQYF.

The chain carries TRBV7-9 and TRBJ1-2; no definite D call. Germline values: CDR1 SEHNR, CDR2 FQNEAQ (reference sequence). The length of the CDR3 is 14 residues. V lost 2 bases to trimming and J lost 8 bases, with 15 bases between them. CDR3 coding DNA: TGTGCCAGCAGCTTAAGTCCGAATGGGGAGGGCTACACCTTC. It specifies CASSLSPNGEGYTF.

This sequence joins TRBV5-1 and TRBJ2-1, with TRBD1 matching over 10 bases. The CDR3 sequence is 16 residues long. V dropped 4 bases and J dropped 4; count of bases not matched to a gene: 8. The germline V gene encodes CDR1 SGHRS and CDR2 YFSETQ. CDR3 nucleotides: TGCGCCAGCAGCAATCCCGGGACAGGGGAATACAATGAGCAGTTCTTC. Its protein product is CASSNPGTGEYNEQFF. Drawing the rest from reference TRBV5-1 and TRBJ2-1, the complete variable domain is KAGVTQTPRYLIKTRGQQVTLSCSPISGHRSVSWYQQTPGQGLQFLFEYFSETQRNKGNFPGRFSGRQFSNSRSEMNVSTLELGDSALYLCASSNPGTGEYNEQFFGPGTRLTVL.

The CDR3 sequence: CSARRTGYNQPQHF. The CDR3 coding sequence is TGCAGTGCCCGGCGGACCGGGTACAATCAGCCCCAGCATTTT. The genes are TRBV20-1 and TRBJ1-5; D remains ambiguous. V was clipped by 6 bases and J by 3 bases, with 15 bases between them. Germline CDR1 is DFQATT and CDR2 is SNEGSKA (reference sequence). The CDR3 is 14 residues long.

CDR3 region: CASSPSGVGSGELFF. CDR3 sequence (DNA): TGTGCCAGCAGCCCGTCAGGGGTTGGTTCCGGGGAGCTGTTTTTT. The chain joins TRBV7-2 to TRBJ2-2, with D possibly being TRBD1 (6 bases). The CDR3 runs to 15 residues. Trimming stripped 5 bases from V and 6 bases from J, with 16 bases between. CDR1 and CDR2 (germline): SGHTA, FQGNSA.

The chain uses TRBV12-3 or TRBV12-4 and TRBJ2-3, with D possibly matching TRBD2 (6 bases). The CDR3 runs to 17 residues. Trimming left V 2 bases short and J 4 bases short, with 19 bases between. CDR3 DNA: TGTGCCAGCAGTTTAAGTACGCGGAGGGGTTCGGCAGATACGCAGTATTTT. Protein sequence: CASSLSTRRGSADTQYF.

The table lists this clonotype with a few counts. V is TRBV5-1 and J is TRBJ1-6, with D unclear. CDR1 and CDR2 from the germline V gene are SGHRS and YFSETQ. The CDR3 runs 16 residues. The V end lost 0 bases, the J end lost 5 bases, and 12 bases lay between the germline ends. The DNA of the CDR3 is TGCGCCAGCAGCTTGGCAGCCGGACTCAATAATTCACCCCTCCACTTT. Amino acid sequence: CASSLAAGLNNSPLHF.

The chain is built from TRBV5-1 and TRBJ2-4; 9 bases match TRBD2. The J call may be incorrect, as the DNA end agrees better with TRBJ2-5. The V gene's germline CDR1 is SGHRS and CDR2 YFSETQ. The CDR3 runs to 15 residues. The CDR3 sequence is CASSLAGLARETQYF. CDR3 nucleotide sequence: TGCGCCAGCAGCTTGGCGGGACTAGCCAGAGAGACCCAGTACTTC.

This chain joins TRBV20-1 and TRBJ2-5; the match to TRBD2 covers 10 bases. The CDR3 length is 16 residues. Germline CDR1 is DFQATT and CDR2 is SNEGSKA (reference sequence). V gave up 4 bases and J gave up 11 bases; unmatched junction bases: 19. CDR3 in DNA: TGCAGTGCTACACCCCTTAGCGGGGGGCGTCTGGATGAGCAGTACTTC. Its translation is CSATPLSGGRLDEQYF.

V and J are TRBV20-1 and TRBJ2-7, with 7 bases identical to TRBD1. The trim removed 0 bases at V and 1 base at J, leaving 6 bases unmatched. This CDR3 region has 15 residues. Germline assignment: CDR1 DFQATT and CDR2 SNEGSKA (reference sequence). The CDR3 loop reads CSARDPRQGSYEQYF. DNA of the CDR3: TGCAGTGCTAGAGATCCACGACAGGGTTCCTACGAGCAGTACTTC.

This chain uses TRBV5-5 with TRBJ2-5, with D hard to call. Germline CDR1 reads SGHKS; CDR2 reads YYEKEE (reference sequence). This CDR3 is built from 18 residues. Trimming took off 5 bases at V and 0 bases at J, with 23 bases between the two ends. CDR3 protein: CASSRGGFLARDQETQYF. CDR3 nucleotide sequence: TGTGCCAGCAGTCGAGGTGGATTTCTTGCTAGGGACCAAGAGACCCAGTACTTC.

The rearrangement joins TRBV3-1 to TRBJ2-5; 12 bases line up with TRBD2. CDR3 length equals 16 residues. V was pared by 2 bases and J by 4 bases, with 5 bases of the junction left unmatched. The germline CDR1 and CDR2 sequences are LGHDT and YNNKEL (reference sequence). CDR3 nucleotides: TGTGCCAGCAGCCAACTAGCGGGGGGGCCGGGAGAGACCCAGTACTTC. Residues: CASSQLAGGPGETQYF.

V and J are TRBV9 and TRBJ2-3; D tentatively fits TRBD1 or TRBD2 (5 bases each). Trimming stripped 4 bases from V and 1 base from J, with 16 bases between. Germline-derived CDR1 and CDR2 are SGDLS and YYNGEE. CDR3 size: 16 residues. CDR3 nucleotide sequence: TGTGCCAGCAGCCGTACGGGACCCGTACGCACAGATACGCAGTATTTT. Translation gives CASSRTGPVRTDTQYF.

With respect to this clonotype: At one boundary the junction diverges from the germline segment, which might be a read error. This chain joins TRBV12-3 or TRBV12-4 and TRBJ2-6; D may correspond to TRBD1 or TRBD2 (5 bases each). The CDR3 length is 15 residues. The chain's CDR3 is CASSLREAGANVPTF. The CDR3 coding sequence is TGTGCCAGCAGTTTACGGGAAGCTGGGGCCAACGTCCCGACTTTC.

The chain has TRBV14 and TRBJ1-1; no clear D. Germline values: CDR1 SGHDN, CDR2 FVKESK. The CDR3 runs 13 residues. The V end was cut by 3 bases, the J end by 6 bases, with 11 bases between. The CDR3 region has the DNA TGTGCCAGCAGCCATCCCGGCCCCGCTGAAGCTTTCTTT. Its translation is CASSHPGPAEAFF.